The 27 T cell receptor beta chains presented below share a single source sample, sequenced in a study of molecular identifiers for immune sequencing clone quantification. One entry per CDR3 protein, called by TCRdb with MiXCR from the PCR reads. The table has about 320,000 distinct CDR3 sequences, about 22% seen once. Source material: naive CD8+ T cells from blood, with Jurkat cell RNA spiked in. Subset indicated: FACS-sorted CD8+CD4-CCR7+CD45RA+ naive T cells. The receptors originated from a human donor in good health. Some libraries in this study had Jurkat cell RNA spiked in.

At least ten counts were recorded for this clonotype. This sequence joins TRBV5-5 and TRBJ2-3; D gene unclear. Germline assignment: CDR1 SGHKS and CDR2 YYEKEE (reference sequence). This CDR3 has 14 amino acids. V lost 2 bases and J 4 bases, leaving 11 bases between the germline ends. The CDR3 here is CASSLGAGSDTQYF. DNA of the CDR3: TGTGCCAGCAGCTTAGGAGCAGGCTCAGATACGCAGTATTTT.

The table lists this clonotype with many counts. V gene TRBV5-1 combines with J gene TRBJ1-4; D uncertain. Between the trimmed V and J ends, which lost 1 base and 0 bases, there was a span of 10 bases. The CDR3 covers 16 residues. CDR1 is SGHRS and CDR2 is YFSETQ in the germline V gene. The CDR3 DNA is TGCGCCAGCAGCTTGACACAGACCGCAACTAATGAAAAACTGTTTTTT. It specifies CASSLTQTATNEKLFF.

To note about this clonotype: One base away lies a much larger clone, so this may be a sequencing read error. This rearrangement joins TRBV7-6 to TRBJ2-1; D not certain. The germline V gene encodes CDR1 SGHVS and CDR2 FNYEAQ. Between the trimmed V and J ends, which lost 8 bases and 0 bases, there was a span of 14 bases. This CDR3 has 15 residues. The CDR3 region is CASGETVSSYNEQFF. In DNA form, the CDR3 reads TGTGCCAGCGGCGAGACCGTAAGCTCCTACAATGAGCAGTTCTTC.

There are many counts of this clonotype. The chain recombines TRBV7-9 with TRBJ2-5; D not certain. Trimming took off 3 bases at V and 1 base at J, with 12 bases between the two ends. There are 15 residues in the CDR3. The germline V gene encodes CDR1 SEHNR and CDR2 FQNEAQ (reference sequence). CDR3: CASSFGPYVQETQYF. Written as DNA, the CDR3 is TGTGCCAGCAGCTTCGGGCCCTACGTCCAAGAGACCCAGTACTTC.

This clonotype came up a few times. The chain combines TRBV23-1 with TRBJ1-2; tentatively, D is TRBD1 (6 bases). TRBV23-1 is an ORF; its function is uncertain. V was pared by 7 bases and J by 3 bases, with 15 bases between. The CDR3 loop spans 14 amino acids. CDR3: CASNLLTGYYGYTF. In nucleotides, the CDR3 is TGCGCCAGCAATTTACTTACAGGGTACTATGGCTACACCTTC.

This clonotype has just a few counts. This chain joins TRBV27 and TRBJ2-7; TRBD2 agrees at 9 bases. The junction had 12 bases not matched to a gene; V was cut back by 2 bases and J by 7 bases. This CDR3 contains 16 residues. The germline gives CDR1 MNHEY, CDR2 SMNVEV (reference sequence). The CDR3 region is CASSLSAGAGGIEQYF. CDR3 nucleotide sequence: TGTGCCAGCAGTTTAAGCGCAGGAGCGGGAGGAATTGAGCAGTACTTC.

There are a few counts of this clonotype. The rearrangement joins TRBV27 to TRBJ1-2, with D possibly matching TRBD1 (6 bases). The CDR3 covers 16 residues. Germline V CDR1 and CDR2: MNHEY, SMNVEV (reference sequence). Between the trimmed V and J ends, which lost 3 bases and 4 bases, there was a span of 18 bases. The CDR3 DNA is TGTGCCAGCAGTTTTGGTAACAGGGTGAAGGGCTATGGCTACACCTTC. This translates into CASSFGNRVKGYGYTF.

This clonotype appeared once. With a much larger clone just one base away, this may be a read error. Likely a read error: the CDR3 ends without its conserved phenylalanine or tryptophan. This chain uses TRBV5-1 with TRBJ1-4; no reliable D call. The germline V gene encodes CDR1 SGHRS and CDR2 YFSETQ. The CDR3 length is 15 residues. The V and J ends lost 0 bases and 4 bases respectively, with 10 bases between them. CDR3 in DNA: TGCGCCAGCAGCTTGGAGAACAGAGTTAATGAAAAACTGTTTTCT. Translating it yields CASSLENRVNEKLFS.

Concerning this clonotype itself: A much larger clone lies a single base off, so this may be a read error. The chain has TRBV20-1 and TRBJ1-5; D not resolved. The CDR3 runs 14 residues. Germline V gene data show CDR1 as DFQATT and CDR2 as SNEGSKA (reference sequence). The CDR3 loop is CCAREEASNQPQHF. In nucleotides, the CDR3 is TGCTGTGCTAGAGAAGAGGCCAGCAATCAGCCCCAGCATTTT.

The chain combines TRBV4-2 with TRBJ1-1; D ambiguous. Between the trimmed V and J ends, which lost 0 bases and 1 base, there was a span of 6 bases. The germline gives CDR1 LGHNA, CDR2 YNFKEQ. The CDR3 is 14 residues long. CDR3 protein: CASSQDPGNTEAFF. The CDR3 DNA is TGTGCCAGCAGCCAAGATCCAGGGAACACTGAAGCTTTCTTT.

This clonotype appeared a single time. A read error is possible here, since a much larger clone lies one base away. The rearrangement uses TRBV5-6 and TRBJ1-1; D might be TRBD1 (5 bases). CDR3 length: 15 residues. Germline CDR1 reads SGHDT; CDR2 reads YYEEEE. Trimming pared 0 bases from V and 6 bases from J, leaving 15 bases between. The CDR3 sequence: CASSLGTGWIAEAFF. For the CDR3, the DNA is TGTGCCAGCAGCTTGGGAACAGGCTGGATCGCTGAAGCTTTCTTT.

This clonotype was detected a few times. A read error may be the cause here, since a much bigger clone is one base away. The chain's CDR3 is CASGLRGADEQYF. The CDR3 coding sequence is TGTGCCAGCGGCTTGAGGGGGGCTGACGAGCAGTACTTC. The chain is built from TRBV28 and TRBJ2-7, with D perhaps matching TRBD1 or TRBD2 (6 bases each). Germline V gene data show CDR1 as MDHEN and CDR2 as SYDVKM. The CDR3 is 13 residues long. V was cut by 8 bases and J by 5 bases, with 16 bases left in between. Combining the CDR3 with reference TRBV28 and TRBJ2-7 gives the whole variable domain DVKVTQSSRYLVKRTGEKVFLECVQDMDHENMFWYRQDPGLGLRLIYFSYDVKMKEKGDIPEGYSVSREKKERFSLILESASTNQTSMYLCASGLRGADEQYFGPGTRLTVT.

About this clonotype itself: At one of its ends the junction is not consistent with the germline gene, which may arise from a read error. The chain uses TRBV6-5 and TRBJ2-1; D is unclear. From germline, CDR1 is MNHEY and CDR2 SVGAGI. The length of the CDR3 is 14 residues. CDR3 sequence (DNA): TGTGTCAGCAGCTACTCGAGAAAAAACAATGAGCAGTTCTTC. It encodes CVSSYSRKNNEQFF.

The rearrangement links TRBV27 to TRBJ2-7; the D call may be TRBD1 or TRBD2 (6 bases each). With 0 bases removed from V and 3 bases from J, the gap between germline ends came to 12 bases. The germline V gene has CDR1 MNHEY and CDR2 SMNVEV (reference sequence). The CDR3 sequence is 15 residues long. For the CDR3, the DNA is TGTGCCAGCAGTTTATCGTGGGGGGCTGGCTACGAGCAGTACTTC. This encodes CASSLSWGAGYEQYF.

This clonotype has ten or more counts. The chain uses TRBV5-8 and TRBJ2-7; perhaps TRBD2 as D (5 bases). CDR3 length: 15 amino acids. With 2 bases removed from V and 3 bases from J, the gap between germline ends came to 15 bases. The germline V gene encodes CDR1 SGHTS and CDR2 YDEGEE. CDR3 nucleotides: TGTGCCAGCAGCTTCTGGGTGTCGGGGTTCTACGAGCAGTACTTC. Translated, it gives CASSFWVSGFYEQYF.

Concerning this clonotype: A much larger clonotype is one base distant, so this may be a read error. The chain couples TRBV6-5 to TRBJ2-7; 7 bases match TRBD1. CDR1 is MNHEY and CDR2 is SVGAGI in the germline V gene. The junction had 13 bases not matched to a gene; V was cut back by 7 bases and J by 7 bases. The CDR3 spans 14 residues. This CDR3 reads CASTRGQRDNEQYF. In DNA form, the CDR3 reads TGTGCCAGCACCCGGGGACAGAGGGATAATGAGCAGTACTTC.

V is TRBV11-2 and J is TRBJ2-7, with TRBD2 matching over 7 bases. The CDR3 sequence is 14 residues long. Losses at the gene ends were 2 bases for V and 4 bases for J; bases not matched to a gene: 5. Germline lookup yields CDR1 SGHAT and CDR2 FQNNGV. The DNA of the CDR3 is TGTGCCAGCAGCTTACCTAGCGGTGGGTACGAGCAGTACTTC. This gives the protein CASSLPSGGYEQYF. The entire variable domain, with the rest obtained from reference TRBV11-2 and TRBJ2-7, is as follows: EAGVAQSPRYKIIEKRQSVAFWCNPISGHATLYWYQQILGQGPKLLIQFQNNGVVDDSQLPKDRFSAERLKGVDSTLKIQPAKLEDSAVYLCASSLPSGGYEQYFGPGTRLTVT.

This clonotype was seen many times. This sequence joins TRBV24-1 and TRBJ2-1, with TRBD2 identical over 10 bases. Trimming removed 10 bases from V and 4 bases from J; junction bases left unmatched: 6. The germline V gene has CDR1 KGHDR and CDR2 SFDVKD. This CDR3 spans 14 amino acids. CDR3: CATGLADVYNEQFF. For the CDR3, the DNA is TGTGCCACTGGACTAGCGGACGTATACAATGAGCAGTTCTTC.

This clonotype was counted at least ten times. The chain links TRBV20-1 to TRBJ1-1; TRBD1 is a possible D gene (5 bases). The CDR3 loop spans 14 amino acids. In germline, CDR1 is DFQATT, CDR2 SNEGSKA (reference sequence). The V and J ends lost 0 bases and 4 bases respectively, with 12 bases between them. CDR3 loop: CSARDLTGTTEAFF. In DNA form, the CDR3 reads TGCAGTGCTAGAGATCTGACGGGGACCACTGAAGCTTTCTTT.

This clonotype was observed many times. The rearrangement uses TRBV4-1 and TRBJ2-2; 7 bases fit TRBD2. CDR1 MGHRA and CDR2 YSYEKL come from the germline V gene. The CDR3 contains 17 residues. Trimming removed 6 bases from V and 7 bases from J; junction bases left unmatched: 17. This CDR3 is CASSLPPPGGPIGELFF. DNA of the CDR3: TGCGCCAGCAGTCTACCCCCGCCGGGGGGACCGATCGGGGAGCTGTTTTTT.

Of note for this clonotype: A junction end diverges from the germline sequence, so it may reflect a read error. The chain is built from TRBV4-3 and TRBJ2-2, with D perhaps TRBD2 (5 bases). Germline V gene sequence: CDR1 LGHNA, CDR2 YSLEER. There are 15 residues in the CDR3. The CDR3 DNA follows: TGCGCCAGCAGCCAAGATAGTCCGGGAACCGGGGAGCTGCTTTTT. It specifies CASSQDSPGTGELLF.

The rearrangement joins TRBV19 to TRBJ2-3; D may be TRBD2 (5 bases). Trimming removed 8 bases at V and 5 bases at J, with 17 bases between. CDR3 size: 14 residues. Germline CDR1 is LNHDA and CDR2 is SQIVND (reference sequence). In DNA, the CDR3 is TGTGCCAGTGGTAGTCGGCTAGCCGGAGATACGCAGTATTTT. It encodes CASGSRLAGDTQYF.

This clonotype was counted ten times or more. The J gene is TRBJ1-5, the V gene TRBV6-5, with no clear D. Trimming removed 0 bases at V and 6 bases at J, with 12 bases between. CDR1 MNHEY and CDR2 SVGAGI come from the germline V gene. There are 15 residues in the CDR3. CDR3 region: CASSYSPPPFQPQHF. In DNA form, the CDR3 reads TGTGCCAGCAGTTACTCTCCCCCCCCGTTTCAGCCCCAGCATTTT.

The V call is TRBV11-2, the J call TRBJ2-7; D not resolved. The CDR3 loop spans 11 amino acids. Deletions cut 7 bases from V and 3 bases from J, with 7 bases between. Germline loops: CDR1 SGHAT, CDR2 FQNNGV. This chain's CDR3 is CASTSNYEQYF. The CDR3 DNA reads TGTGCCAGCACCTCGAACTACGAGCAGTACTTC.

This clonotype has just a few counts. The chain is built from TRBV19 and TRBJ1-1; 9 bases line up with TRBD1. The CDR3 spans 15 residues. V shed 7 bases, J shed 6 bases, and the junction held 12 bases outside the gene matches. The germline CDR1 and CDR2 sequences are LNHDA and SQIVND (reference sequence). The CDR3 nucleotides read TGTGCCAGTAACAATCCCGGGACAGGGTTCTCTGAAGCTTTCTTT. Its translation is CASNNPGTGFSEAFF.

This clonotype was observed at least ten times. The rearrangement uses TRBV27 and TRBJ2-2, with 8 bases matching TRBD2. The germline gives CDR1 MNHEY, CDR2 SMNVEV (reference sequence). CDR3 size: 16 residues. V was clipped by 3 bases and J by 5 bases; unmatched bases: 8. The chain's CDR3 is CASSFNGGAGTGELFF. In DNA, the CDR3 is TGTGCCAGCAGTTTTAACGGGGGGGCTGGTACCGGGGAGCTGTTTTTT.

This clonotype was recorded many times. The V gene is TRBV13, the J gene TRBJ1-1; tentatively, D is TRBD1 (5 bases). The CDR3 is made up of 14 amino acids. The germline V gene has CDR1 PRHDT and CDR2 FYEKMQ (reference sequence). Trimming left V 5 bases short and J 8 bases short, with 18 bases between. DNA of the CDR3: TGTGCCAGCAGCCCCCTCCCTAACCGGGGGGAAGCTTTCTTT. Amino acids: CASSPLPNRGEAFF. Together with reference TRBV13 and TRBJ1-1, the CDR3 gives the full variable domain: AAGVIQSPRHLIKEKRETATLKCYPIPRHDTVYWYQQGPGQDPQFLISFYEKMQSDKGSIPDRFSAQQFSDYHSELNMSSLELGDSALYFCASSPLPNRGEAFFGQGTRLTVV.